This T cell receptor (beta chain) came from a study of post-analysis software for immune sequencing data. This clonotype has a count of ten or more. The antigen is unknown. The library was made from cDNA and included unique molecular identifiers. From the PCR reads, TCRdb called clonotypes with MiXCR, one entry per CDR3 protein. This table has 150,000 to 200,000 distinct CDR3 sequences, about 32% appearing once. Overall study results and limits: Patients carried 5 or 6 TRBV segments more frequently than controls did, and TRBV5-6, TRBV5-1 and TRBV20-1 were among them.

V was clipped by 8 bases and J by 10 bases, with 15 bases between them. The CDR3 has 11 amino acids. The germline CDR1 and CDR2 sequences are DFQATT and SNEGSKA (reference sequence). The origin of this receptor is a girl under 18 with multiple sclerosis. The specimen was blood. The rearrangement uses TRBV20-1 and TRBJ2-1; possible D gene TRBD2, 5 bases. CDR3 loop: CSSSLALEQFF. CDR3 DNA: TGCAGTTCCTCGCTAGCCTTGGAGCAGTTCTTC.